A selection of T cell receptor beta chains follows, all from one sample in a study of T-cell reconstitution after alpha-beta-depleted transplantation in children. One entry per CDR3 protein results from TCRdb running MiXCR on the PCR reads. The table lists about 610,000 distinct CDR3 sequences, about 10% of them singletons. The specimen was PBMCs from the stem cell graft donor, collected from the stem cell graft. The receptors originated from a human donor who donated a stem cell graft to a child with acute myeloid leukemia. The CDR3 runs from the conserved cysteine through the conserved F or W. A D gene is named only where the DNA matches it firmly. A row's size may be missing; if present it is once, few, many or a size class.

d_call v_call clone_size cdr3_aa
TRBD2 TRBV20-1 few CSARGASGSPKLSTDTQYF
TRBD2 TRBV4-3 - CASSQDTGLAGQETQYF
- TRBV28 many CASSLSQWYGEQFF
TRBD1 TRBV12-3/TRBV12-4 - CASSDTGGYNSPLHF
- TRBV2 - CASVDNGGYTF
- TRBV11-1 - CASSLADQWAEDEQFF
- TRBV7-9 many CASSLAPGEQYF
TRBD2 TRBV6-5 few CASSYSYSGKDTQYF
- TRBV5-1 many CASSSNPGATGELFF
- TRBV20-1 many CSARDGTSWRETQYF
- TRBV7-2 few CASSQTGYTDTQYF
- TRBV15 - CATSRGQDRAREKLFF
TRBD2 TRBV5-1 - CASSEPGLELTGELFF
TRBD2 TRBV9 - CASSVVSGIRGEQFF
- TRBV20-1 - CSASPTRSLLPQQYF
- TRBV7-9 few CASTSEASYEQYF
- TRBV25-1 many CATRGTLNTGELFF
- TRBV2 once CASSGTDRAKNIQYF
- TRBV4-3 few CASSQDLPTGRQETQYF
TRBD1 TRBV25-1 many CASSEFMGQSNSPLHF
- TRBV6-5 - CASSYRVSGTGANVLTF
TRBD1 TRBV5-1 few CASSRQGEGTDTQYF
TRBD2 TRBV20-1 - CSAMKAGAGLTQYF
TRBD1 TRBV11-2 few CASSLEGTGANEQYF
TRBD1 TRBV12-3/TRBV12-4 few CATGVDTQYF
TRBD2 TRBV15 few CATSVLAGGRGTDTQYF
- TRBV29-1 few CSVNRAAGTDTQYF
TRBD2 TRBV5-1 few CASSFSGRAETDTQYF
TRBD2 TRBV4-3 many CASSQSRLAGVGTDTQYF
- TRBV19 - CASSIKQPTDTQYF
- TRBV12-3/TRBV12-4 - CASSLIGGPYLTDTQYF
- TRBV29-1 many CSVVGGGETDTQYF
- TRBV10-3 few CAIGREGEKLFF
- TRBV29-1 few CSVADRDYEQYF
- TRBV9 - CASSVGRGKAGNTIYF
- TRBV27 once CASSFSGGDKYF
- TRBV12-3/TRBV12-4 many CASSLRKIGRGMNTEAFF
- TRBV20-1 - CSARDLAAGETQYF
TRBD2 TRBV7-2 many CASSPLAGYNNEQFF
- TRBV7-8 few CASSLGESGLYTGELFF
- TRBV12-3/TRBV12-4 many CASSPLHQETQYF
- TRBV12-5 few CASGLTGIAALAFF
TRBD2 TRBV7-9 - CASSGSGGDYEQYF
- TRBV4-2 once CASSHGWGGQPQHF
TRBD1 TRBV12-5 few CASGPGQGSTDTQYF
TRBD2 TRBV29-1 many CSVDTGGTDTQYF
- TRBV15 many CATSRDQLTGYGYTF
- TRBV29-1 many CSVARLGNEQFF
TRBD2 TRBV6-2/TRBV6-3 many CASSFPWTSSSTDTQYF
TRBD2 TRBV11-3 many CASSQPRRPSGRMSEQFF
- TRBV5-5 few CASSLGTTVPNVLTF
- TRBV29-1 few CSVNDLETQYF
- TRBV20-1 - CSTPREPGYTF
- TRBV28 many CASSLLGETYEQYF